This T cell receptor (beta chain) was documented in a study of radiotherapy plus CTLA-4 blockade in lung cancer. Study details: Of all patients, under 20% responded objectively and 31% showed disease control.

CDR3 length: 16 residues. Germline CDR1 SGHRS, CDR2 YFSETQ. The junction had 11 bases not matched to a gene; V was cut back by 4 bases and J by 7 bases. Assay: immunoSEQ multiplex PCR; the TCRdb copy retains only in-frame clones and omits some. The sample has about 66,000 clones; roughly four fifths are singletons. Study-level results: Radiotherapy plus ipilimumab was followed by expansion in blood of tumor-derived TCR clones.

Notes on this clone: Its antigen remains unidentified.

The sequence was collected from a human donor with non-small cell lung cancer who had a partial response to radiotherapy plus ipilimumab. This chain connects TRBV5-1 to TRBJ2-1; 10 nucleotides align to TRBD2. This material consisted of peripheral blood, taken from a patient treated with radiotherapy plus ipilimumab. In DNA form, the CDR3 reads TGCGCCAGCAGCCGGGGGGGAGCGGGAGGGCGAAATGAGCAGTTCTTC. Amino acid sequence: CASSRGGAGGRNEQFF.